This TCR beta chain was profiled in a study of sequential checkpoint blockade in melanoma. Assay: immunoSEQ multiplex PCR; the TCRdb copy retains only in-frame clones and omits some. The data show around 19,000 clones, around 70% seen once. The V end lost 6 bases, the J end lost 3 bases, and 9 bases lay between the germline ends. The CDR3 consists of 14 residues. Germline V lookup: CDR1 SNHLY, CDR2 FYNNEI. Treatment described: randomized to nivolumab then ipilimumab (arm A) or the reverse (arm B). The sample here was CD8+ T cells sorted from blood (inferred from file names), taken from a patient given nivolumab and ipilimumab in sequence. The clonotype was recovered from a human donor with melanoma. The genes are TRBV2 and TRBJ2-6; TRBD2 is a possible D gene (6 bases). CDR3 nucleotide sequence: TGTGCCAGCAGGGGAGGTTATGGGGCCAACGTCCTGACTTTC. This codes for CASRGGYGANVLTF.